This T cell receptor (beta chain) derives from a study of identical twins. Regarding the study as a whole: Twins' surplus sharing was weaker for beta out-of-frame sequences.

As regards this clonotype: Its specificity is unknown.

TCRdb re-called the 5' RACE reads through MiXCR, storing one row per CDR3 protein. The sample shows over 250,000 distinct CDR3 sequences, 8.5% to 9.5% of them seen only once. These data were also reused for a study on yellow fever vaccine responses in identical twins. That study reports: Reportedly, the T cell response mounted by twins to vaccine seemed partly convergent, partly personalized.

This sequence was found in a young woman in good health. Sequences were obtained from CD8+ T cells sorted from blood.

The CDR3 loop reads CASSQTGRTDEQYF. CDR3 nucleotides: TGTGCCAGCAGCCAAACAGGCAGGACGGACGAGCAGTACTTC. The chain combines TRBV4-2 with TRBJ2-7; tentative D call: TRBD1 (5 bases). Germline V gene data show CDR1 as LGHNA and CDR2 as YNFKEQ. The ends were cut back, 2 bases at V and 5 bases at J, with 13 bases in the middle. The CDR3 covers 14 residues.